Presented here are 10 T cell receptor beta chains from one specimen sequenced in a study of cytomegalovirus exposure and HLA in healthy donors (dated by TCRdb to the late 2010s). Receptors were amplified or captured by the immunoSEQ multiplex PCR assay. For the multiplex PCR, a mixture combining 60 forward primers for TCR Vbeta segments and 13 reverse primers for TCR Jbeta segments was used. In TCRdb, the immuneACCESS table is reduced to in-frame sequences with V and J assigned. These tables do not hold every clone; where another copy was compared, an unresolved V gene accounts for under half, and the others remain unexplained. The sample table records 100,000 to 150,000 clones; approximately 90% of these occur just once. Jointly, the top ten make up approximately 4.7% of the sample. The sequenced sample was PBMCs. These receptors originate from a woman aged 25-40 years in good health and CMV-seronegative.

This clone qualifies as medium-sized. This chain joins TRBV6-1 and TRBJ2-7; TRBD2 aligns across 9 bases. V was pared by 1 base and J by 2 bases, with 3 bases of the junction left unmatched. Germline CDR1 is MNHNS and CDR2 is SASEGT. There are 15 residues in the CDR3. Written as DNA, the CDR3 is TGTGCCAGCAGTGAAGAACTAGCGGGCCCCTACGAGCAGTACTTC. Amino acid sequence: CASSEELAGPYEQYF.

The chain joins TRBV7-8 to TRBJ2-5; perhaps TRBD2 as D (6 bases). Between the trimmed V and J ends, which lost 0 bases and 1 base, there was a span of 15 bases. CDR1 and CDR2 from the germline V gene are SGHVS and FQNEAQ. This CDR3 is built from 17 residues. CDR3: CASSLALGRGFQETQYF. The DNA of the CDR3 is TGTGCCAGCAGCTTAGCGCTGGGTCGGGGGTTCCAAGAGACCCAGTACTTC.

The genes are TRBV15 and TRBJ1-4; no firm D call. Per the germline V gene, CDR1 is LNHNV and CDR2 is YYDKDF (reference sequence). The CDR3 has 16 amino acids. The V and J ends lost 0 bases and 4 bases respectively, with 12 bases between them. The DNA for the CDR3 is TGTGCCACCAGCAGAGATGCTGCGGCCAATAATGAAAAACTGTTTTTT. Its protein is CATSRDAAANNEKLFF.

This chain connects TRBV7-9 to TRBJ2-1; D not resolved. Trimming removed 1 base at V and 5 bases at J, with 9 bases between. Germline V gene sequence: CDR1 SEHNR, CDR2 FQNEAQ (reference sequence). The CDR3 sequence is 14 residues long. In DNA, the CDR3 is TGTGCCAGCAGCTTAGTGCAGGCTAACAATGAGCAGTTCTTC. Its translation is CASSLVQANNEQFF.

CDR3 in DNA: TGCAGCGCCACGACAGTGAACACTGAAGCTTTCTTT. This codes for CSATTVNTEAFF. The chain couples TRBV29-1 to TRBJ1-1, with D tentatively TRBD1 (5 bases). The CDR3 length is 12 residues. V dropped 7 bases and J dropped 0 bases, with 9 bases sitting between them. The germline CDR1 and CDR2 sequences are SQVTM and ANQGSEA.

The chain links TRBV28 to TRBJ1-1, with 7 bases that match TRBD1. CDR3 length: 17 residues. Germline CDR1 reads MDHEN; CDR2 reads SYDVKM. Trimming removed 3 bases from V and 10 bases from J; junction bases left unmatched: 20. The DNA for the CDR3 is TGTGCCAGCAGTTTGGCGGCCCTTCGCCTACAGGGGACGGGAGCTTTCTTT. This gives the protein CASSLAALRLQGTGAFF.

The chain couples TRBV27 to TRBJ2-7; 11 nucleotides align to TRBD2. The CDR3 loop spans 14 amino acids. Germline V gives CDR1 MNHEY, CDR2 SMNVEV (reference sequence). The junction had 3 bases not matched to a gene; V was cut back by 4 bases and J by 4 bases. The chain's CDR3 is CASSSLAGGYEQYF. CDR3 DNA sequence: TGTGCCAGCAGTTCCCTAGCGGGGGGATACGAGCAGTACTTC.

The rearrangement links TRBV7-9 to TRBJ2-7; possibly TRBD1 for D (6 bases). Germline lookup yields CDR1 SEHNR and CDR2 FQNEAQ (reference sequence). The CDR3 is 14 residues long. V was pared by 5 bases and J by 2 bases, with 13 bases between. Here the CDR3 reads CASSHDRTTYEQYF. In DNA form, the CDR3 reads TGTGCCAGCAGCCATGACAGGACCACCTACGAGCAGTACTTC. The whole variable domain, filled in from reference TRBV7-9 and TRBJ2-7, reads DTGVSQNPRHKITKRGQNVTFRCDPISEHNRLYWYRQTLGQGPEFLTYFQNEAQLEKSRLLSDRFSAERPKGSFSTLEIQRTEQGDSAMYLCASSHDRTTYEQYFGPGTRLTVT.

The V gene is TRBV7-2, the J gene TRBJ1-6; D is unclear. This CDR3 region has 15 residues. The germline V gene encodes CDR1 SGHTA and CDR2 FQGNSA. Between the trimmed V and J ends, which lost 1 base and 4 bases, there was a span of 8 bases. CDR3 loop: CASSLGQFYNSPLHF. DNA for the CDR3: TGTGCCAGCAGCTTAGGCCAGTTTTATAATTCACCCCTCCACTTT. The complete variable domain, with remaining parts taken from reference TRBV7-2 and TRBJ1-6, reads GAGVSQSPSNKVTEKGKDVELRCDPISGHTALYWYRQSLGQGLEFLIYFQGNSAPDKSGLPSDRFSAERTGGSVSTLTIQRTQQEDSAVYLCASSLGQFYNSPLHFGNGTRLTVT.

V usage is TRBV5-1 and J usage is TRBJ1-1, with TRBD1 matching 8 bases. The V gene's germline CDR1 is SGHRS and CDR2 YFSETQ. The V and J ends lost 4 bases and 4 bases, in that order; junction bases with no gene match: 9. The CDR3 is made up of 15 amino acids. The CDR3 nucleotides are TGCGCCAGCAGCAAGTACGCCGGGACAGGCACTGAAGCTTTCTTT. Residues: CASSKYAGTGTEAFF.